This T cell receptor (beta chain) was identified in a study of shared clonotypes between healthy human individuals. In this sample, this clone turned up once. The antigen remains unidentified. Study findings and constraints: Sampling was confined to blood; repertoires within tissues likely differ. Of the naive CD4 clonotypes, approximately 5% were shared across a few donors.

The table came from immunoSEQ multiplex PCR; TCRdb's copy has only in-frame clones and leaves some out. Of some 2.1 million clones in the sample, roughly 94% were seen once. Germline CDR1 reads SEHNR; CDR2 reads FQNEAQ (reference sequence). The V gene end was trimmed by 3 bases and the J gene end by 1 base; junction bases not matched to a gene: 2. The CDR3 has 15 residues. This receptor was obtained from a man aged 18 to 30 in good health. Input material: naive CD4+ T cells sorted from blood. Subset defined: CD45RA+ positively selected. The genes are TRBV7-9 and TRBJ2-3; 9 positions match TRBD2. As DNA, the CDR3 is TGTGCCAGCAGCTTTAGCGGGGGACGCACAGATACGCAGTATTTT. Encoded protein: CASSFSGGRTDTQYF.